Described below is a single T cell receptor (beta chain) sequence and its context. This entry is derived from a study of shared clonotypes between healthy human individuals. The CDR3 extends over 13 amino acids. The V gene's germline CDR1 is SGHVS and CDR2 FNYEAQ. With 5 bases removed from V and 7 bases from J, the gap between germline ends came to 12 bases. The protocol was immunoSEQ multiplex PCR, while the TCRdb copy is restricted to in-frame clones and leaves out a portion. Of around 510,000 clones detected, around 77% appear once; the ten largest clones hold around 12%. The specimen sequenced was PBMCs. This chain connects TRBV7-6 to TRBJ2-1, with D perhaps TRBD2 (6 bases). The sequence derives from a middle-aged woman in good health. Some clones in this sample may be carry-over from other donors' samples. The chain's CDR3 is CASSTGLPNEQFF. CDR3 nucleotides: TGTGCCAGCAGCACAGGACTACCAAATGAGCAGTTCTTC.